This TCR beta chain comes out of a study of CD8+ T cells in alopecia areata. Study conclusions and caveats: Compared with normal scalp, lesional scalp had higher clonality and more expanded CD8+ clones. Sequencing of scalp samples also captures resident alphabeta T cells of normal skin.

Of note for this clone: As yet, its antigen is unknown.

Treatment defined: oral pan-JAK inhibitor, 5-10 mg twice daily. Following RNA extraction, reverse transcription yielded cDNA that acted as the sequencing template. Data came from immunoSEQ multiplex PCR; TCRdb stores just in-frame clones and leaves some out. There are some 110,000 clones in the sample; approximately 59% occur only once, and 25% to 35% lies in the top ten. This specimen was CD8+ T cells sorted from blood, taken at week 4, from a patient treated with tofacitinib. This sequence originates from a human donor with alopecia areata.

The CDR3 coding sequence is TGTGCCAGCAGCCGGGTAGCTGGAAACACCATATATTTT. The encoded protein is CASSRVAGNTIYF. V and J are TRBV25-1 and TRBJ1-3; no firm D call. Germline loops: CDR1 MGHDK, CDR2 SYGVNS. V shed 6 bases and J shed 2 bases, with 8 bases lying between them. This CDR3 spans 13 amino acids.